These 12 T cell receptor beta chains were sequenced from one sample in a study of a mutant IDH1 vaccine in newly diagnosed glioma. Stated time point: week 23, last vaccination. The study gave 300 ug of mutant IDH1 20-mer peptide per vaccine dose, with topical imiquimod. Antigens of these TCRs are unknown. Libraries were prepared by immunoSEQ multiplex PCR; TCRdb keeps only in-frame clonotypes and omits some of them. Of some 42,000 clones detected, 65% to 80% appear once; the ten largest clones hold approximately 5.3%. The material was PBMCs, obtained from a glioma patient whose treatment included an IDH1 peptide vaccine. These receptors were taken from a man aged 50 to 60 with glioma.

J is TRBJ2-7 and V is TRBV7-3; D unclear. CDR3 size: 15 residues. Trimming shortened V by 5 bases and J by 3 bases, and 17 bases separated the two germline ends. CDR1 and CDR2 (germline): SGHTA, FQGTGA. CDR3: CASSPNGYHGYEQYF. DNA for the CDR3: TGTGCCAGCAGCCCAAACGGGTACCACGGCTACGAGCAGTACTTC.

V gene TRBV30 combines with J gene TRBJ1-2; possibly TRBD1 for D (6 bases). Germline CDR1 reads GTSNPN; CDR2 reads SVGIG (reference sequence). Trimming cost V 2 bases and J 1 base, with 17 bases left between them. CDR3 length: 16 residues. CDR3 sequence reads: CAWSKRGGHNNYGYTF. The CDR3 nucleotides are TGTGCCTGGAGTAAGCGAGGGGGACACAATAACTATGGCTACACCTTC.

V gene TRBV6-5 combines with J gene TRBJ2-3, with 7 bases identical to TRBD1. The CDR3 runs 15 residues. The germline CDR1 and CDR2 sequences are MNHEY and SVGAGI. J lost 1 base, V lost 1 base, and 2 bases had no gene match. The DNA of the CDR3 is TGTGCCAGCAGTTACTATAGGGGGCGCACAGATACGCAGTATTTT. Protein sequence: CASSYYRGRTDTQYF.

The gene calls are TRBV5-1 and TRBJ1-4; D is perhaps TRBD1 (5 bases). V was shortened by 3 bases and J by 6 bases, with 15 bases between the two germline ends. The CDR3 extends over 15 amino acids. The germline V gene encodes CDR1 SGHRS and CDR2 YFSETQ. The CDR3 DNA follows: TGCGCCAGCAGCTGGGGTGGTTCAGGGCATGAAAAACTGTTTTTT. It codes for CASSWGGSGHEKLFF.

The genes are TRBV4-1 and TRBJ1-2, with no clear D. This CDR3 is built from 13 residues. Germline CDR1 is MGHRA and CDR2 is YSYEKL. V dropped 0 bases and J dropped 8 bases, with 10 bases sitting between them. In nucleotides, the CDR3 is TGCGCCAGCAGCCAAGAATCTCAGACCGGCTACACCTTC. Encoded protein: CASSQESQTGYTF.

The chain combines TRBV18 with TRBJ2-1; D is undetermined. This CDR3 contains 15 residues. Trimming removed 2 bases at V and 0 bases at J, with 8 bases between. Germline V gene data show CDR1 as KGHSH and CDR2 as LQKENI. For the CDR3, the DNA is TGTGCCAGCTCACCAGGCAGAAGCTCCTACAATGAGCAGTTCTTC. This translates into CASSPGRSSYNEQFF.

Details on this clone: The sample has other DNA sequences that encode this CDR3 too. DNA of the CDR3: TGTGCCAGTAGTCTCCGGACAGGGTCTGGAAACACCATATATTTT. Protein product: CASSLRTGSGNTIYF. V is TRBV19 and J is TRBJ1-3, with 8 positions matching TRBD1. Per germline, CDR1 LNHDA and CDR2 SQIVND (reference sequence). There are 15 residues in the CDR3. The V gene end was trimmed by 5 bases and the J gene end by 1 base; junction bases not matched to a gene: 4.

For this clone: Relative to the germline gene, one junction end is altered; a read error may explain this. This chain joins TRBV2 and TRBJ2-2, with 8 bases that match TRBD2. Germline CDR1 is SNHLY and CDR2 is FYNNEI. This CDR3 spans 13 amino acids. CDR3 coding DNA: TGTGCCAGCAGGGAAGGGACTAGCGGGGAGCTGTTTTTT. It codes for CASREGTSGELFF. The full variable domain, with the rest looked up from reference TRBV2 and TRBJ2-2, is EPEVTQTPSHQVTQMGQEVILRCVPISNHLYFYWYRQILGQKVEFLVSFYNNEISEKSEIFDDQFSVERPDGSNFTLKIRSTKLEDSAMYFCASREGTSGELFFGEGSRLTVL.

The V call is TRBV5-6, the J call TRBJ2-7, with 11 bases that match TRBD1. The J segment lost 3 bases and the V segment lost 1 base, leaving 3 bases of the junction unmatched. The length of the CDR3 is 15 residues. Germline CDR1 is SGHDT and CDR2 is YYEEEE. CDR3: CASSLQGQGDYEQYF. CDR3 in DNA: TGTGCCAGCAGCTTGCAGGGACAGGGGGACTACGAGCAGTACTTC. Full variable domain (missing parts from reference TRBV5-6 and TRBJ2-7): DAGVTQSPTHLIKTRGQQVTLRCSPKSGHDTVSWYQQALGQGPQFIFQYYEEEERQRGNFPDRFSGHQFPNYSSELNVNALLLGDSALYLCASSLQGQGDYEQYFGPGTRLTVT.

This clone occurred a few times. The rearrangement joins TRBV25-1 to TRBJ2-7; 10 bases match TRBD1. V lost 3 bases, J lost 4 bases, and 9 bases stayed unmatched. CDR1 is MGHDK, CDR2 SYGVNS, per germline. There are 16 residues in the CDR3. The DNA of the CDR3 is TGTGCCAGCAGTGACCAACGACAGGGGGCGAGATACGAGCAGTACTTC. It translates to CASSDQRQGARYEQYF.

V usage is TRBV5-1 and J usage is TRBJ2-7; a weak D match, TRBD1 (7 bases). Germline-derived CDR1 and CDR2 are SGHRS and YFSETQ. The CDR3 runs 14 residues. Trimming pared 4 bases from V and 4 bases from J, leaving 15 bases between. CDR3 protein: CASSNPGGLYEQYF. The CDR3 DNA reads TGCGCCAGCAGCAATCCAGGGGGGTTGTACGAGCAGTACTTC.

The rearrangement uses TRBV12-2 and TRBJ1-3; TRBD1 is taken as the D call from the table, unchecked against the DNA. TRBV12-2 has pseudogene status. CDR3 size: 19 residues. The CDR3 sequence: CASRLKGQGAKGSGNTIYF. The CDR3, as DNA: TGTGCAAGTCGCCTAAAGGGACAGGGGGCGAAAGGATCTGGAAACACCATATATTTT.